These T cell receptor beta chains were read from a single sample in a study of CD8 T cells in ankylosing spondylitis. TCRdb ran MiXCR on the 5' RACE reads and lists one entry per CDR3 protein. In the table there are approximately 250,000 distinct CDR3 sequences, 32% of which are singletons. Sequenced material: blood, either unsorted or a sorted T cell fraction (not recorded which). The receptors stem from a male donor with ankylosing spondylitis or in good health (not recorded which). CDR3s include the opening cysteine and the closing phenylalanine or tryptophan. A D gene is named only where the DNA matches it firmly. Some rows mark clone size as missing; the rest say once, few, many or name a class of expanded clone.

abundance,len,v_gene,j_gene,d_gene,CDR3nt,CDR3aa
NA,17,TRBV7-8,TRBJ2-3,TRBD2,TGTGCCAGCAGCCCGAATTATGGCGGGGGGCCCACAGATACGCAGTATTTT,CASSPNYGGGPTDTQYF
NA,13,TRBV20-1,TRBJ2-3,NA,TGCAGTGCTAGAGTCGGGGGTTCAGATACGCAGTATTTT,CSARVGGSDTQYF
NA,18,TRBV4-1,TRBJ2-2,NA,TGCGCCAGCAGCCAAGATACGGGGAGGTTCGCGAACACCGGGGAGCTGTTTTTT,CASSQDTGRFANTGELFF
NA,16,TRBV9,TRBJ1-2,NA,TGTGCCAGCAGCGTAGCTAGGGGTCCCTCCGACTATGGCTACACCTTC,CASSVARGPSDYGYTF
few,12,TRBV20-1,TRBJ1-1,NA,TGCAGTGCTAGCAGCGGGAACACTGAAGCTTTCTTT,CSASSGNTEAFF
NA,13,TRBV7-9,TRBJ2-7,NA,TGTGCCAGCAGCTTAAAAACAGGGCCCGAGCAGTACTTC,CASSLKTGPEQYF
many,13,TRBV6-2/TRBV6-3,TRBJ2-1,TRBD2,TGTGCCAGCAGCATAGCGGGGGGCGTTGAGCAGTTCTTC,CASSIAGGVEQFF
NA,16,TRBV15,TRBJ2-3,TRBD2,TGTGCCACCAGCAGCCTCATACTAGCGGGGGGAGATACGCAGTATTTT,CATSSLILAGGDTQYF
many,13,TRBV20-1,TRBJ2-7,TRBD2,TGCAGTGCTGAACTAGCGGGGTCCTACGAGCAGTACTTC,CSAELAGSYEQYF
NA,14,TRBV12-3/TRBV12-4,TRBJ2-7,NA,TGTGCCAGCAGCCCTGGGTTTAGCTCCTACGAGCAGTACTTC,CASSPGFSSYEQYF
NA,17,TRBV29-1,TRBJ2-3,TRBD2,TGCAGCGTTGAAGGAGTCCTAGCGGGGCACAGCACAGATACGCAGTATTTT,CSVEGVLAGHSTDTQYF
NA,14,TRBV20-1,TRBJ1-5,NA,TGCAGTGCTAAGGCTGGGGTTAGCAATCAGCCCCAGCATTTT,CSAKAGVSNQPQHF
NA,13,TRBV29-1,TRBJ2-7,NA,TGCAGCGTTGAACCACGGAGATCGGGGGAGCAGTACTTC,CSVEPRRSGEQYF
NA,10,TRBV7-9,TRBJ1-1,NA,TGTGCCAGCAGTCGAGCCGAGGCTTTCTTT,CASSRAEAFF
NA,14,TRBV7-8,TRBJ2-1,TRBD1,TGTGCCAGCAGCCCGGGACAGACATACAATGAGCAGTTCTTC,CASSPGQTYNEQFF
NA,15,TRBV12-3/TRBV12-4,TRBJ1-1,NA,TGTGCCAGCAGTGTGAACACCGTCCGGAACACTGAAGCTTTCTTT,CASSVNTVRNTEAFF
few,14,TRBV12-3/TRBV12-4,TRBJ1-2,TRBD1,TGTGCCAGCAGTTTAGGGGGACAGGAGAGTGGCTACACCTTC,CASSLGGQESGYTF
few,14,TRBV27,TRBJ2-2,NA,TGTGCCAGCAGTCCCCGCGACCCTCTCCTGGAGCTGTTTTTT,CASSPRDPLLELFF
NA,13,TRBV6-6,TRBJ1-1,NA,TGTGCCAGCATCCCAGAAGAGAACACTGAAGCTTTCTTT,CASIPEENTEAFF
few,14,TRBV20-1,TRBJ2-7,TRBD1,TGCAGTGCGGGACCGGGACAGGGGAACCACGAGCAGTACTTC,CSAGPGQGNHEQYF
NA,18,TRBV4-1,TRBJ2-2,TRBD2,TGCGCCAGCAGCCGCCAACTAGCGGGGGGCACGAACACCGGGGAGCTGTTTTTT,CASSRQLAGGTNTGELFF
NA,11,TRBV12-3/TRBV12-4,TRBJ1-2,TRBD1,TGTGCCAGCAGTTTCCCAGGGGGCAGGACCTTC,CASSFPGGRTF
few,15,TRBV7-7,TRBJ2-5,TRBD1,TGTGCTAGCAGCTTCGGAACAGGGGACGGTGAGACCCAGTACTTC,CASSFGTGDGETQYF
NA,13,TRBV12-3/TRBV12-4,TRBJ2-2,NA,TGTGCCAGCCTTCGGCAGGGCGCCGGGGAGCTGTTTTTT,CASLRQGAGELFF
NA,16,TRBV5-1,TRBJ1-1,NA,TGCGCCAGCAGCTTGGCTTTGGGCACCCAGAACACTGAAGCTTTCTTT,CASSLALGTQNTEAFF
NA,12,TRBV11-2,TRBJ1-1,NA,TGTGCCAGCAGCTCAGGATTCACTGAAGCTTTCTTT,CASSSGFTEAFF
NA,14,TRBV18,TRBJ2-5,NA,TGTGCCAGCTCCTCCTCAATGAGAAAGGAGACCCAGTACTTC,CASSSSMRKETQYF
NA,15,TRBV5-1,TRBJ2-1,TRBD1,TGCGCCAGCAGCTCCGGGACAGTACTCTCGGATGAGCAGTTCTTC,CASSSGTVLSDEQFF
NA,17,TRBV5-6,TRBJ2-7,TRBD1,TGTGCCAGCAGCTCTATAAGACCGGGACAGGGGACCTACGAGCAGTACTTC,CASSSIRPGQGTYEQYF
NA,13,TRBV7-7,TRBJ2-1,NA,TGTGCTAGCAGCTCGGGACGTGACAATGAGCAGTTCTTC,CASSSGRDNEQFF
many,15,TRBV20-1,TRBJ1-4,NA,TGCAGTGCTCCTAGCCCCCACAGGGATTTGGAAAAACTGTTTTTT,CSAPSPHRDLEKLFF
NA,16,TRBV3-1,TRBJ1-4,NA,TGTGCCAGCAGCCAAGATCGCACGGGCGGCGATGAAAAACTGTTTTTT,CASSQDRTGGDEKLFF
NA,15,TRBV20-1,TRBJ2-5,TRBD2,TGCAGTGCTGGCCGGGCTAGCGGGGGGGGAGAGACCCAGTACTTC,CSAGRASGGGETQYF
NA,16,TRBV20-1,TRBJ1-2,NA,TGCTGTGCTAACCTCAGGGAGATTTCAAGCGGCTATGGCTACACCTTC,CCANLREISSGYGYTF
NA,11,TRBV7-9,TRBJ2-2,NA,TGTGCCAGCAGCTCTGTCGGCGGGCTGTTTTTT,CASSSVGGLFF
few,12,TRBV10-3,TRBJ1-1,NA,TGTGCCATCAGGGCTCAGACAGGAGGAGCTTTCTTT,CAIRAQTGGAFF
NA,12,TRBV10-3,TRBJ1-2,NA,TGTGCCATCCCGGGGGTGGACTATGGCTACACCTTC,CAIPGVDYGYTF
NA,16,TRBV4-2,TRBJ2-2,NA,TGTGCCAGCAGCCGCCCTCGAGGGTTCGTCACCGGGGAGCTGTTTTTT,CASSRPRGFVTGELFF
NA,15,TRBV5-1,TRBJ2-1,NA,TGCGCCAGCAGCCCGGACGGTCGACAGAACAATGAGCAGTTCTTC,CASSPDGRQNNEQFF
NA,18,TRBV20-1,TRBJ2-7,NA,TGCTGTGCCAGACGGTCTGCGGCTCTGGGTCTTAGCTCCTACGAGCAGTACTTC,CCARRSAALGLSSYEQYF
NA,11,TRBV12-3/TRBV12-4,TRBJ2-1,NA,TGTGCCAGCAGTTTGGTACATGAGCAGTTCTTC,CASSLVHEQFF
NA,13,TRBV28,TRBJ1-5,NA,TGTGCCAGCATGTCTAGTAGCAATCAGCCCCAGCATTTT,CASMSSSNQPQHF
many,13,TRBV20-1,TRBJ1-2,NA,TGCAGTGCTAGAGAGCCCCCGGCCTATGGCTACACCTTC,CSAREPPAYGYTF
few,16,TRBV15,TRBJ2-7,NA,TGTGCCACCAGCAGAGATGGGGAAGGGTTTTCCTACGAGCAGTACTTC,CATSRDGEGFSYEQYF
NA,11,TRBV9,TRBJ2-3,NA,TGTGCCAGCAGCGCAGTGGGTACGCAGTATTTT,CASSAVGTQYF
few,16,TRBV6-5,TRBJ2-3,NA,TGTGCCAGCAGTTACTTCCAGGGGGGGTCGACGGATACGCAGTATTTT,CASSYFQGGSTDTQYF
few,17,TRBV20-1,TRBJ2-3,TRBD2,TGCAGTGCTAGAGCAACTAGCGGGGGGGCTGGTGTAGATACGCAGTATTTT,CSARATSGGAGVDTQYF
NA,15,TRBV15,TRBJ1-6,NA,TGTGCCACCAGCCCCAGGGCTCCCACTTATTCACCCCTCCACTTT,CATSPRAPTYSPLHF
few,15,TRBV9,TRBJ2-1,TRBD2,TGTGCCAGCAGCGTAGGGCGGGGGGCTCGGAATGAGCAGTTCTTC,CASSVGRGARNEQFF
NA,17,TRBV6-5,TRBJ2-6,TRBD1,TGTGCCAGCACTTCTTGGCTCGGACAGGCTGGGGCCAACGTCCTGACTTTC,CASTSWLGQAGANVLTF
NA,15,TRBV7-6,TRBJ2-1,NA,TGTGCCAGCAGCTTAGGGACCCTGGAGTACAATGAGCAGTTCTTC,CASSLGTLEYNEQFF
few,13,TRBV18,TRBJ2-7,TRBD1,TGTGCCAGCTCAGCGACAGGGGGGGACGAGCAGTACTTC,CASSATGGDEQYF
NA,13,TRBV20-1,TRBJ1-1,NA,TGCAGTGCTAGTGAGGGAGAGTATTCTGAAGCTTTCTTT,CSASEGEYSEAFF
few,15,TRBV29-1,TRBJ2-5,NA,TGCAGCGGTGACATGGGTCCCGGGGATCGGGAGACCCAGTACTTC,CSGDMGPGDRETQYF
NA,16,TRBV6-5,TRBJ2-1,NA,TGTGCCAGCAGTTACTTCAGCCAGGGGAAAGGCAATGAGCAGTTCTTC,CASSYFSQGKGNEQFF
many,13,TRBV6-1,TRBJ2-3,NA,TGTGCCAGCAGGCCAGACCGGGGTGGAACGCAGTATTTT,CASRPDRGGTQYF
few,13,TRBV12-3/TRBV12-4,TRBJ2-5,NA,TGTGCCAGCAGTTTACTTTTAGGACAGACCCAGTACTTC,CASSLLLGQTQYF